This passage covers 3 T cell receptor beta chains from one sample sequenced in a study of blood T cell repertoires in COVID-19. This table comes from immunoSEQ multiplex PCR, and its TCRdb copy is limited to in-frame clones, with some not included. The sample consists of about 400,000 clones, under 90% of them appearing once. The sequenced material came from PBMCs or T cells enriched from blood (not recorded which). The receptors stem from a woman aged 25 to 39 who had recovered from COVID-19.

The chain combines TRBV12-5 with TRBJ2-7; a weak D match, TRBD2 (6 bases). Trimming left V 5 bases short and J 5 bases short, with 10 bases between. The CDR3 loop spans 12 amino acids. CDR1 LGHNT and CDR2 FRNRAP come from the germline V gene. The CDR3 reads CASGTGRNEQYF. The CDR3 coding sequence is TGTGCTAGTGGTACGGGGAGGAACGAGCAGTACTTC.

The rearrangement joins TRBV5-5 to TRBJ2-7; D perhaps matches TRBD2 (5 bases). The V gene's germline CDR1 is SGHKS and CDR2 YYEKEE (reference sequence). V lost 2 bases to trimming and J lost 0 bases, with 12 bases between them. CDR3 length: 15 residues. The CDR3 loop reads CASSFRLANSYEQYF. CDR3 nucleotide sequence: TGTGCCAGCAGCTTTCGTCTAGCAAACTCCTACGAGCAGTACTTC.

The rearrangement uses TRBV7-2 and TRBJ2-1, with D possibly being TRBD1 (6 bases). This CDR3 contains 15 residues. Germline lookup yields CDR1 SGHTA and CDR2 FQGNSA. Trimming took 5 bases from V and 0 from J, leaving 11 bases between them. This chain's CDR3 is CASSPRTVSYNEQFF. The CDR3, as DNA: TGTGCCAGCAGCCCGAGGACAGTCTCCTACAATGAGCAGTTCTTC.